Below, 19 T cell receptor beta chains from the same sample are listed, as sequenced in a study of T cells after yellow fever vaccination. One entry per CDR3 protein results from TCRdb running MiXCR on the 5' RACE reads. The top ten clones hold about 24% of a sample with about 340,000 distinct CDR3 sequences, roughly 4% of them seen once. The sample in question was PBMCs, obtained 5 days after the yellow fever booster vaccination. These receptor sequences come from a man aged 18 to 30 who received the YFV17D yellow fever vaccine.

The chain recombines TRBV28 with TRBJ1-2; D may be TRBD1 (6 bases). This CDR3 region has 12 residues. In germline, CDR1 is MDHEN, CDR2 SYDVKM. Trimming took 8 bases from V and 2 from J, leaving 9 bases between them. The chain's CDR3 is CASAGANYGYTF. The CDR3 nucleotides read TGTGCCAGCGCAGGGGCCAACTATGGCTACACCTTC.

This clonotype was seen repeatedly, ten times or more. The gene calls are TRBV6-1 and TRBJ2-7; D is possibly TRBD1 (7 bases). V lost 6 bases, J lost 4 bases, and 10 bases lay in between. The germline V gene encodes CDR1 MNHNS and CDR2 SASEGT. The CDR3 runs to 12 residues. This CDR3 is CASSAGQYEQYF. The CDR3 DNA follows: TGTGCCAGCAGCGCGGGACAGTACGAGCAGTACTTC.

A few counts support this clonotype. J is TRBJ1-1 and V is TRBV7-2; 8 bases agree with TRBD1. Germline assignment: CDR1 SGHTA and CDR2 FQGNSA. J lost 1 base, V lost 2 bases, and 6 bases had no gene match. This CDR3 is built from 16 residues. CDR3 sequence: CASSLRDRPRNTEAFF. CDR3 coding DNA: TGTGCCAGCAGCTTACGGGACAGGCCGAGGAACACTGAAGCTTTCTTT.

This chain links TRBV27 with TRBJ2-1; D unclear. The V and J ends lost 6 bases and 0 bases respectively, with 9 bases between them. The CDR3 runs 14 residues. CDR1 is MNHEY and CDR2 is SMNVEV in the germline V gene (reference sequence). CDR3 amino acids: CASSPVDSYNEQFF. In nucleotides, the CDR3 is TGTGCCAGCAGCCCCGTGGACTCCTACAATGAGCAGTTCTTC.

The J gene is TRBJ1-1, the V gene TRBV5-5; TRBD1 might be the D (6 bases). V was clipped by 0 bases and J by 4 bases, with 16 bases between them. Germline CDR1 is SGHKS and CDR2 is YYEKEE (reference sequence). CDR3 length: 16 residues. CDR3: CASSLAPGVGGTEAFF. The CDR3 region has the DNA TGTGCCAGCAGCTTGGCCCCAGGGGTGGGCGGCACTGAAGCTTTCTTT.

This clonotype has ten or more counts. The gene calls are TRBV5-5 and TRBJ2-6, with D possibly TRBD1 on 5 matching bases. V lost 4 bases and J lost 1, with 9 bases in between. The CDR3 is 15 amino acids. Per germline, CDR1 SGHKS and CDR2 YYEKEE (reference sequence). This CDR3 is CASSPTVSGANVLTF. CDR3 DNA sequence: TGTGCCAGCAGCCCGACAGTGTCTGGGGCCAACGTCCTGACTTTC.

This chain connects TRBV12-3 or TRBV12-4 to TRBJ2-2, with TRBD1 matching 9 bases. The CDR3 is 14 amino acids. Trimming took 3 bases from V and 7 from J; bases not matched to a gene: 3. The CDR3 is CASSFGTGHGELFF. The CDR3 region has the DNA TGTGCCAGCAGTTTTGGGACAGGGCACGGGGAGCTGTTTTTT.

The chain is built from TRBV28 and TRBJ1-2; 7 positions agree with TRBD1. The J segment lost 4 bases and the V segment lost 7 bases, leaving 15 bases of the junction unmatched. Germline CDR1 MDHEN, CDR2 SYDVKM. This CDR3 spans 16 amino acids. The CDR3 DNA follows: TGTGCCAGCACCTCAACAGAGACAGGGATCTTCTATGGCTACACCTTC. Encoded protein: CASTSTETGIFYGYTF.

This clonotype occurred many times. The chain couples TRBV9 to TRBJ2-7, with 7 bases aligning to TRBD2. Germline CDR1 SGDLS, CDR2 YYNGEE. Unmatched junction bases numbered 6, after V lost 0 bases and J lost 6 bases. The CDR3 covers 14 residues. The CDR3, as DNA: TGTGCCAGCAGCGTAGCTAGCGGCCGGGGCGAGCAGTACGTC. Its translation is CASSVASGRGEQYV.

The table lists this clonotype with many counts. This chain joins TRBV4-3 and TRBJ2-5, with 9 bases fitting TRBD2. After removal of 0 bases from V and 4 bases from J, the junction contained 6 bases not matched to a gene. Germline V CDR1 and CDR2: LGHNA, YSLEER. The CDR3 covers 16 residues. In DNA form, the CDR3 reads TGCGCCAGCAGCCAAGAGTTCGCGGGGGGGCCAGAGACCCAGTACTTC. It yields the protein CASSQEFAGGPETQYF.

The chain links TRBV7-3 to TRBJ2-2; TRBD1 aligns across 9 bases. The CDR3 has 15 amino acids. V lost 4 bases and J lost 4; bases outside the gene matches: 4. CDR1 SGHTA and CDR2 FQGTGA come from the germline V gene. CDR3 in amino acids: CASSSQGAGTGELFF. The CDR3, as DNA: TGTGCCAGCAGCTCACAGGGGGCGGGCACCGGGGAGCTGTTTTTT.

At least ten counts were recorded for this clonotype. CDR3 amino acids: CASSPRGLWAKNIQYF. In nucleotides, the CDR3 is TGTGCCAGCAGCCCTCGAGGGTTATGGGCCAAAAACATTCAGTACTTC. This chain joins TRBV6-2 or TRBV6-3 and TRBJ2-4, with D maybe TRBD2 (5 bases). In germline, CDR1 is MNHEY, CDR2 SVGEGT. This CDR3 contains 16 residues. Trimming left V 6 bases short and J 1 base short, with 16 bases between.

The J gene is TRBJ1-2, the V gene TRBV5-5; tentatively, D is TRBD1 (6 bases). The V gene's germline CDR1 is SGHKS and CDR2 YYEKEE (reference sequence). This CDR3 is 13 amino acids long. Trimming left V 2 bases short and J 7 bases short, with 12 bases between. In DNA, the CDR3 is TGTGCCAGCAGCTTATCGGGGGCGGGTGGCTACACCTTC. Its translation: CASSLSGAGGYTF.

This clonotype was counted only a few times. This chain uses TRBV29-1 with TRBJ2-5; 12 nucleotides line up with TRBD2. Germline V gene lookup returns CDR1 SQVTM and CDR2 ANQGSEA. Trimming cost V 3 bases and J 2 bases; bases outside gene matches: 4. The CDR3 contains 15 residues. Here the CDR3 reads CSVDGTSGFQETQYF. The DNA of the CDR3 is TGCAGCGTTGATGGGACTAGCGGGTTTCAAGAGACCCAGTACTTC.

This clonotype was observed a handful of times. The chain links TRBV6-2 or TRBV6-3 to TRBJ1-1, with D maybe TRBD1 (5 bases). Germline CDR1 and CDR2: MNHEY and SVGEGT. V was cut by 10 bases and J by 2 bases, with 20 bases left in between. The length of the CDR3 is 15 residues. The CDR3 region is CATDIDRNPNTEAFF. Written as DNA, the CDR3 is TGTGCCACCGACATAGACAGAAACCCTAACACTGAAGCTTTCTTT.

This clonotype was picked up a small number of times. The CDR3, as DNA: TGTGCCAGCACTGGGGGAGAAGAAGTCACAGATACGCAGTATTTT. This gives the protein CASTGGEEVTDTQYF. The rearrangement uses TRBV12-3 or TRBV12-4 and TRBJ2-3; TRBD1 or TRBD2 may be the D gene (5 bases each). CDR3 length equals 15 residues. The ends were cut back, 7 bases at V and 2 bases at J, with 16 bases in the middle.

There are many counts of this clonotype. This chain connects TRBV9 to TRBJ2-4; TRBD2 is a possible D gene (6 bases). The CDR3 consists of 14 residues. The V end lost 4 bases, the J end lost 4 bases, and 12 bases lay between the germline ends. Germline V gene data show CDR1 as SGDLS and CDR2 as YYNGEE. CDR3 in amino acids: CASSRSGYKNIQYF. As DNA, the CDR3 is TGTGCCAGCAGCCGGAGCGGGTATAAAAACATTCAGTACTTC. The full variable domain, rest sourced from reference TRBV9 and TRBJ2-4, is DSGVTQTPKHLITATGQRVTLRCSPRSGDLSVYWYQQSLDQGLQFLIQYYNGEERAKGNILERFSAQQFPDLHSELNLSSLELGDSALYFCASSRSGYKNIQYFGAGTRLSVL.

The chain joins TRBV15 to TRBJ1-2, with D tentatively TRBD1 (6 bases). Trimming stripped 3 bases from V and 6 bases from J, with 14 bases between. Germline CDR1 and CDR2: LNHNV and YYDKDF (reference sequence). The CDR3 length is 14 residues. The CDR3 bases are TGTGCCACCAGCAGGGGGGGCAGGGTGCATGGCTACACCTTC. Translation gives CATSRGGRVHGYTF. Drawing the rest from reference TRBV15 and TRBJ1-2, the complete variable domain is DAMVIQNPRYQVTQFGKPVTLSCSQTLNHNVMYWYQQKSSQAPKLLFHYYDKDFNNEADTPDNFQSRRPNTSFCFLDIRSPGLGDTAMYLCATSRGGRVHGYTFGSGTRLTVV.

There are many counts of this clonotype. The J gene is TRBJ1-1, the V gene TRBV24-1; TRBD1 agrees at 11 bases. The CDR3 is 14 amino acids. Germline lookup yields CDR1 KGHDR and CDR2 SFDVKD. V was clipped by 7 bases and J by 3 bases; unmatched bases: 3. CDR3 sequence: CATRDRGLHTEAFF. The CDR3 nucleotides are TGTGCCACCAGGGACAGGGGGCTTCACACTGAAGCTTTCTTT.